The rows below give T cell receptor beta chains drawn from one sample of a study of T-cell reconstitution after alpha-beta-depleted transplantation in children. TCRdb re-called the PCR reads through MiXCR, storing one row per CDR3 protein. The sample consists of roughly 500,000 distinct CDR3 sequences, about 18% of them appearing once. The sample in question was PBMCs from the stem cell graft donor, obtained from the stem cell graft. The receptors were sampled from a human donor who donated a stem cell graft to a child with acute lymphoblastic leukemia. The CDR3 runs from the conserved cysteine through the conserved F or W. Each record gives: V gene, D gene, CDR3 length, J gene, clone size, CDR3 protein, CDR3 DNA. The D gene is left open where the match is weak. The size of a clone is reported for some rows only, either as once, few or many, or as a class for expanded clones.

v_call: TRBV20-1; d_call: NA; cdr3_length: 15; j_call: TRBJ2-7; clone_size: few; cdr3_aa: CSAMLTPGLSYEQYF; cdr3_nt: TGCAGTGCTATGCTAACTCCGGGACTCTCCTACGAGCAGTACTTC
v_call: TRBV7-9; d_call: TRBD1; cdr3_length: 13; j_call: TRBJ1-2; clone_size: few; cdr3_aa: CASRSTGGSGYTF; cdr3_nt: TGTGCCAGCAGGTCAACAGGGGGAAGTGGCTACACCTTC
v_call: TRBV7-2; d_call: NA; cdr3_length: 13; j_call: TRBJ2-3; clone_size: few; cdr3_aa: CASSPPSYIKWYF; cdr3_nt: TGTGCCAGCAGCCCTCCGTCATACATAAAATGGTATTTT
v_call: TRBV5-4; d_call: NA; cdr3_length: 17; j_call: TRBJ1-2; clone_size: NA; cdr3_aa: CASSLTRGTHTFYGYTF; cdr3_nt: TGTGCCAGCAGCTTGACAAGGGGTACTCACACCTTCTATGGCTACACCTTC
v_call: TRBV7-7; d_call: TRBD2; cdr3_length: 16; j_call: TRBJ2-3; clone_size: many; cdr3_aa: CASSLGWTSGMNTQYF; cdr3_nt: TGTGCCAGCAGCTTAGGTTGGACTAGCGGGATGAATACGCAGTATTTT
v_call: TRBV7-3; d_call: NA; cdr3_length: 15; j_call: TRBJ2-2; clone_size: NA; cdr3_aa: CASSLGPLNTGELFF; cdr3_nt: TGTGCCAGCAGCTTAGGCCCATTGAACACCGGGGAGCTGTTTTTT
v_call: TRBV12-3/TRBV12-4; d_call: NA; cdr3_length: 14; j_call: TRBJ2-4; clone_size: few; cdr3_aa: CASRWDGTKNIQYF; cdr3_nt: TGTGCCAGCAGGTGGGACGGTACCAAAAACATTCAGTACTTC
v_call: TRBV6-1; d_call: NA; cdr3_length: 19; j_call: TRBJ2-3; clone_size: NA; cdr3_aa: CASRRDLTNYRSVTDTQYF; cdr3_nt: TGTGCCAGCAGGAGGGACCTAACGAACTATCGGTCGGTCACAGATACGCAGTATTTT
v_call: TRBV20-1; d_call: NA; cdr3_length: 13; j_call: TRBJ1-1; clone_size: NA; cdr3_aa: CSARIGVRTEAFF; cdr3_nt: TGCAGTGCTAGGATCGGGGTACGGACTGAAGCTTTCTTT
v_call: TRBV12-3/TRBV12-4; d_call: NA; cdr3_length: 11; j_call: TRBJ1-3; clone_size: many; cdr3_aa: CASSLGNTIYF; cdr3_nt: TGTGCCAGCAGCTTAGGAAACACCATATATTTT
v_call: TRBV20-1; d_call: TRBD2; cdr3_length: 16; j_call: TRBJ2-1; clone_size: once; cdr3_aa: CCARDLGLAGYNEQFF; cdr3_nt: TGCTGTGCTAGAGACCTGGGACTAGCGGGTTACAATGAGCAGTTCTTC
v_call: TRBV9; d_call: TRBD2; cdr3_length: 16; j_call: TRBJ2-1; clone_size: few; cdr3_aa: CASSVAPTSILNEQFF; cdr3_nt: TGTGCCAGCAGCGTAGCCCCGACTAGCATCTTAAATGAGCAGTTCTTC
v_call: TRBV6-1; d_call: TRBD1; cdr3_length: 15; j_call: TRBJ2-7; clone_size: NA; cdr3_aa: CASSEFGQEPYEQYF; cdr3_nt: TGTGCCAGCAGTGAATTCGGACAGGAACCCTACGAGCAGTACTTC
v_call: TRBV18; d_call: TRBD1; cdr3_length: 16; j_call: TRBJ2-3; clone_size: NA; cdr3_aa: CASSQPTGGRTDTQYF; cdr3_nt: TGTGCCAGCTCCCAGCCAACAGGGGGCCGCACAGATACGCAGTATTTT
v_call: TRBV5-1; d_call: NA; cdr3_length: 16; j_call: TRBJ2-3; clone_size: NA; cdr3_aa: CASSFRQGLSTDTQYF; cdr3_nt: TGCGCCAGCAGCTTTAGGCAGGGGCTAAGCACAGATACGCAGTATTTT
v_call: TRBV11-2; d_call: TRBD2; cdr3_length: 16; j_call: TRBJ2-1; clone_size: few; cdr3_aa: CASSLRRAGGPHEQFF; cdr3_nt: TGTGCCAGCAGCTTAAGACGCGCGGGAGGGCCCCATGAGCAGTTCTTC
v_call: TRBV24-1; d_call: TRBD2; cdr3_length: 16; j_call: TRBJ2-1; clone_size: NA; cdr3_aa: CATSDLDGRAGYEQFF; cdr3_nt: TGTGCCACCAGTGATTTAGACGGGAGGGCCGGTTATGAGCAGTTCTTC
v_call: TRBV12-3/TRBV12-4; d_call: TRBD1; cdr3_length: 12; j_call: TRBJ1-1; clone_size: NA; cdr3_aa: CASSSRGLEAFF; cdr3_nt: TGTGCCAGCAGTTCTAGGGGGCTCGAAGCTTTCTTT
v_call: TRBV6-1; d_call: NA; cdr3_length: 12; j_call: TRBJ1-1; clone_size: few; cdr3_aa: CASFGAAPEAFF; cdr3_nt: TGTGCCAGCTTCGGGGCTGCCCCTGAAGCTTTCTTT
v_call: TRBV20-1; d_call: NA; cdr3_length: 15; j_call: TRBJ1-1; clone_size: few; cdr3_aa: CSATRGSVMNTEAFF; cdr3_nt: TGCAGTGCCACGCGGGGGAGCGTAATGAACACTGAAGCTTTCTTT
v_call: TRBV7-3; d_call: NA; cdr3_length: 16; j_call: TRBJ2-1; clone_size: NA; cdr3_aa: CASSLEGGVSYNEQFF; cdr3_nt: TGTGCCAGCAGCTTAGAGGGGGGGGTATCGTACAATGAGCAGTTCTTC
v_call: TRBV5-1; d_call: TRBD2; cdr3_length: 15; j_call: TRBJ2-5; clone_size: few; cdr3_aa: CASSGGTSVGETQYF; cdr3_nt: TGCGCCAGCAGCGGCGGGACTAGCGTGGGAGAGACCCAGTACTTC
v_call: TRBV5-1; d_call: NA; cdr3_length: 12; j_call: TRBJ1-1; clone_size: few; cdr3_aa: CASSFTETEAFF; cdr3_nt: TGCGCCAGCAGCTTTACAGAGACTGAAGCTTTCTTT
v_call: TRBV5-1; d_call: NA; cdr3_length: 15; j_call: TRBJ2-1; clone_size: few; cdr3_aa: CASIPKHNTRGEQFF; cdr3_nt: TGCGCCAGCATCCCGAAGCATAACACAAGGGGCGAGCAGTTCTTC
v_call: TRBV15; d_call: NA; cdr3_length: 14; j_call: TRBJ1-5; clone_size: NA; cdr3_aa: CATSKGDGNQPQHF; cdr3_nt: TGTGCCACCAGTAAGGGTGATGGCAATCAGCCCCAGCATTTT
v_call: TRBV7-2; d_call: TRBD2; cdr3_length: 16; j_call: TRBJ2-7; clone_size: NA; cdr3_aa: CASSLQSGLESYEQYF; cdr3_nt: TGTGCCAGCAGCTTACAGTCGGGACTAGAGTCCTACGAGCAGTACTTC
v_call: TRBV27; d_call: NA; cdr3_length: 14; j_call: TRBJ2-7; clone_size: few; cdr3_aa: CASSLFWGLDEQYF; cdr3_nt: TGTGCCAGCAGTTTATTTTGGGGCCTTGACGAGCAGTACTTC
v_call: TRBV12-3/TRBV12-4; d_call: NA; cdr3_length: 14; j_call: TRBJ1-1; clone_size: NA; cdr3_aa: CASSPLVGRPEAFF; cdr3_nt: TGTGCCAGCAGTCCCCTCGTAGGGCGCCCTGAAGCTTTCTTT
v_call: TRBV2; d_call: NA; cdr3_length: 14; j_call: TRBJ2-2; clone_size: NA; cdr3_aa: CASSEEGLNGELFF; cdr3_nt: TGTGCCAGCAGTGAAGAGGGCCTTAACGGGGAGCTGTTTTTT
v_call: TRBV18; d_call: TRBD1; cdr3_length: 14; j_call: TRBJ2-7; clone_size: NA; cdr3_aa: CASSDRDSSYEQYF; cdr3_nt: TGTGCCAGCTCCGACCGGGACAGCTCCTACGAGCAGTACTTC
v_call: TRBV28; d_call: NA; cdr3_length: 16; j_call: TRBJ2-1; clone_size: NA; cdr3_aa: CASSQDGGASSKEQFF; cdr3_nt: TGTGCCAGCAGCCAAGACGGGGGCGCCTCCTCCAAGGAGCAGTTCTTC